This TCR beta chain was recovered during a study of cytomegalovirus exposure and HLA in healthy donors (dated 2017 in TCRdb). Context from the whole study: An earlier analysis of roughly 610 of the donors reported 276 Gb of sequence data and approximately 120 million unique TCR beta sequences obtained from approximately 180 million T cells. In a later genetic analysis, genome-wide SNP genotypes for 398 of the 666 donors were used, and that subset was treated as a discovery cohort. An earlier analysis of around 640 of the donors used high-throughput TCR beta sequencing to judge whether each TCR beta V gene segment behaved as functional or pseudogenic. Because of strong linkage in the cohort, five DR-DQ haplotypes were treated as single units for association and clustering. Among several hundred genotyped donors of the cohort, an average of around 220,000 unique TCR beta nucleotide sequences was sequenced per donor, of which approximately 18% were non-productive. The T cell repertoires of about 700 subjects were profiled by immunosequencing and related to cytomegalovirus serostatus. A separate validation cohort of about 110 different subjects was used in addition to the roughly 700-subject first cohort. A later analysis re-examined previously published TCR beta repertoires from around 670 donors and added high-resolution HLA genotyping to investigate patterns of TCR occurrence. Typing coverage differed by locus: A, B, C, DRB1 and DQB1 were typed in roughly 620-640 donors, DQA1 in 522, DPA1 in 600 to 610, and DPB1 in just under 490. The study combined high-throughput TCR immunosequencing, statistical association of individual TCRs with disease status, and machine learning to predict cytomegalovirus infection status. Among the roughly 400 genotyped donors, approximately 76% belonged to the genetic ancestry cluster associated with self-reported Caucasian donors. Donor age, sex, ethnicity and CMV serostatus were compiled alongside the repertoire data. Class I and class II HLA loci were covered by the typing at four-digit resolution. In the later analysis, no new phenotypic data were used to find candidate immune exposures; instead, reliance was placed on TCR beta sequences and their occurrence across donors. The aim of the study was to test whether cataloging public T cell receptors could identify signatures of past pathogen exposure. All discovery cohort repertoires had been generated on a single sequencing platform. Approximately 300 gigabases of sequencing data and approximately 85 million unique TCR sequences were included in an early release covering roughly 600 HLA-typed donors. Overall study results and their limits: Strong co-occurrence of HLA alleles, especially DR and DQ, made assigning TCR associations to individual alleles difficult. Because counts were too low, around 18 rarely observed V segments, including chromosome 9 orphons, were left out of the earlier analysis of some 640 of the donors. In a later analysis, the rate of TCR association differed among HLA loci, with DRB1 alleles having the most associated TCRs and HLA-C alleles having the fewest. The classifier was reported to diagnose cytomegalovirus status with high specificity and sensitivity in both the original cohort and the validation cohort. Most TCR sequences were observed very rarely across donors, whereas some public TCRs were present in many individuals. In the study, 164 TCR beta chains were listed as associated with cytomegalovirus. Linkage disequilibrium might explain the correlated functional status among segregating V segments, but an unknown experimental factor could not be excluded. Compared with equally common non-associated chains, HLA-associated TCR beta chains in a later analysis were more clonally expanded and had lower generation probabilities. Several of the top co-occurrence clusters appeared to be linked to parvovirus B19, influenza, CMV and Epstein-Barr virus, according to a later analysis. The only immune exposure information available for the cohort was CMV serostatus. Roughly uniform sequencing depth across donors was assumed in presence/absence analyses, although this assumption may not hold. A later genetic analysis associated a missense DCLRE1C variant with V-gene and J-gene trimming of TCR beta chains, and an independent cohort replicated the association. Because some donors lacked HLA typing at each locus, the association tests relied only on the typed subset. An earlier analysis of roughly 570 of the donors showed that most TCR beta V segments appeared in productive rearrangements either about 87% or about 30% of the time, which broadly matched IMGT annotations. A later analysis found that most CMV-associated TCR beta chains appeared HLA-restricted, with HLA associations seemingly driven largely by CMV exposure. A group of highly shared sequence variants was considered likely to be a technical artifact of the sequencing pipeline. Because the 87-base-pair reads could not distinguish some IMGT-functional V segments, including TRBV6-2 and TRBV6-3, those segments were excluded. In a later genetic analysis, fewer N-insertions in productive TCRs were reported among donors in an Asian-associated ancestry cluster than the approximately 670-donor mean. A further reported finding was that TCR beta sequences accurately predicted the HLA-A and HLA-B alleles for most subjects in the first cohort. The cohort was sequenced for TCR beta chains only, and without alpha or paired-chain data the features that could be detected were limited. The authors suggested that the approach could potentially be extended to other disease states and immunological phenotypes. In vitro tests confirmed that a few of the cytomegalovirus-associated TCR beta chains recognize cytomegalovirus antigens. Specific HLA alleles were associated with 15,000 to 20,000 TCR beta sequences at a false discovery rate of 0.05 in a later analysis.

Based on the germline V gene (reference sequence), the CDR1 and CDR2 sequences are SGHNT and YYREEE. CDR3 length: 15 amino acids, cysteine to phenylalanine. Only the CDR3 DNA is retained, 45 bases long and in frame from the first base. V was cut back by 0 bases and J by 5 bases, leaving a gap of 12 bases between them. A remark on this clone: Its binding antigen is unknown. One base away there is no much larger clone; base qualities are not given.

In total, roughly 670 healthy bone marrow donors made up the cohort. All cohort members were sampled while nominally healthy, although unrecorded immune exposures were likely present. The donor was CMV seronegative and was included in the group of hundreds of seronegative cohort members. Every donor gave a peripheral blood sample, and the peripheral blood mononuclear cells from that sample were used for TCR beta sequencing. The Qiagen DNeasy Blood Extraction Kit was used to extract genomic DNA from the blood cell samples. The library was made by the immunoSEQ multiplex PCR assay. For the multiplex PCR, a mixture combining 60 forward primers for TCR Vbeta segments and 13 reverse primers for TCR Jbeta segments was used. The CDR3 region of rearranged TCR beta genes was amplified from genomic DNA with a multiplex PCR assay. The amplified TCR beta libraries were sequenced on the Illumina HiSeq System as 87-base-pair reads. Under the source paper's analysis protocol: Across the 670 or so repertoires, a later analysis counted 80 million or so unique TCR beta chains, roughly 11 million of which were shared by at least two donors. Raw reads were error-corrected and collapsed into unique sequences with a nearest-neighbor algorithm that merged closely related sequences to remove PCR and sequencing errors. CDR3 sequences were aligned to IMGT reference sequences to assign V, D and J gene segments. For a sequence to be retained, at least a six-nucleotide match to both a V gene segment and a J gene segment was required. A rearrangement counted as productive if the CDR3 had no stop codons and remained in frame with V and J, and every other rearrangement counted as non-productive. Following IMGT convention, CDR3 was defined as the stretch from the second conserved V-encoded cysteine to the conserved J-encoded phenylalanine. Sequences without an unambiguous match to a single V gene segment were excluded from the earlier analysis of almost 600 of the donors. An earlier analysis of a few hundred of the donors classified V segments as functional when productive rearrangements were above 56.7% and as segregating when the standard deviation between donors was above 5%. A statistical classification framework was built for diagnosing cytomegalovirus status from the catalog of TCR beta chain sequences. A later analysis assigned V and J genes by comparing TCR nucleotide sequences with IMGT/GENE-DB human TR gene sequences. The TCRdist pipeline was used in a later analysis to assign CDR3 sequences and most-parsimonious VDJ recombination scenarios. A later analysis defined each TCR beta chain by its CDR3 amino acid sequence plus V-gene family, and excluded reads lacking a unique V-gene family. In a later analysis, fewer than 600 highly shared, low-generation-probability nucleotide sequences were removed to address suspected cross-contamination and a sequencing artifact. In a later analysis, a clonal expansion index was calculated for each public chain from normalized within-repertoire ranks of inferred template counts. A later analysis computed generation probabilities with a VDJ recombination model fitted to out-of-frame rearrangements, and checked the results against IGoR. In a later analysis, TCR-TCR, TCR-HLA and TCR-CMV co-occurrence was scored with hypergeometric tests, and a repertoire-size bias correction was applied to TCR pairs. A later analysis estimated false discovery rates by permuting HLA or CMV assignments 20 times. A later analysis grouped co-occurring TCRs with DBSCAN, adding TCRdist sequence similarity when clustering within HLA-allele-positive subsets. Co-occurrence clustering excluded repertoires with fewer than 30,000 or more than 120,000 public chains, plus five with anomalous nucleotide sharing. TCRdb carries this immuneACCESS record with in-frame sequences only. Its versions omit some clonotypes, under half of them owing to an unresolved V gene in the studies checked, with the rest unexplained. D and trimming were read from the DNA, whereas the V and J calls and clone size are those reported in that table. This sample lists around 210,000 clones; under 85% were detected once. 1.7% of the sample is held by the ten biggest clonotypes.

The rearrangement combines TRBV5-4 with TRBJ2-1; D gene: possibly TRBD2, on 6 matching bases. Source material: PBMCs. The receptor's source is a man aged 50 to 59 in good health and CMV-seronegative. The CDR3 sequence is CASSLEAGPHNEQFF. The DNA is TGTGCCAGCAGCTTGGAGGCGGGGCCCCACAATGAGCAGTTCTTC.